This TCR beta chain was sequenced during a study of blood T cell repertoires in COVID-19. Overall study context: Sites in the United States, Italy and Spain provided acute and convalescent COVID-19 samples. T cells, B-cell-depleted T cells, or PBMCs supplied cDNA or gDNA.

Methods used by the authors: By means of reference gene primer amplification, nucleated cell counts were estimated. TCRdb's copy holds only in-frame clones and misses some; the assay was immunoSEQ multiplex PCR. V, J and clone size derive from that table, while D and trimming were established from the DNA sequence. In the table there are roughly 59,000 clones, under 80% of which are singletons. The CDR3 consists of 14 residues. V lost 6 bases, J lost 6 bases, and 6 bases stayed unmatched. Germline CDR1 SGHTA, CDR2 FQGNSA. The material sequenced was peripheral blood. The V call is TRBV7-2, the J call TRBJ1-5; 9 bases match TRBD1. This TCR was recovered from a human donor in a cohort sampled during active COVID-19. CDR3 residues: CASRLQGAGQPQHF. For the CDR3, the DNA is TGTGCCAGCAGGTTACAGGGGGCGGGTCAGCCCCAGCATTTT.